The T cell receptor (beta chain) described here comes from a study of regulatory T cells in long-lasting Graves disease. The time point denotes: persistent/refractory GD, antithyroid drugs over 5 years with positive TRAb. The TCR library was made from RNA extracted from PBMCs. Construction of the TCR beta libraries employed iRepertoire HTBI primers in conjunction with Arm-PCR of CDR3 regions. TCRdb reanalysed the multiplex PCR reads using MiXCR and keeps one entry per CDR3 protein. The data show fewer than 450,000 distinct CDR3 sequences, 23% seen once. This CDR3 has 18 amino acids. The ends were cut back, 5 bases at V and 3 bases at J, with 24 bases in the middle. Germline CDR1 KGHDR, CDR2 SFDVKD.

This chain connects TRBV24-1 to TRBJ1-1, with a weak D call TRBD1 (5 bases). Source: peripheral blood mononuclear cells (PBMCs), taken when the disease was refractory, from a patient treated with antithyroid drugs. The receptor comes from a female donor with Graves disease. The CDR3 reads CATSGPPPGEGMDTEAFF. Here the CDR3 DNA reads TGTGCCACCAGTGGACCCCCCCCTGGCGAGGGGATGGACACTGAAGCTTTCTTT.